The 25 T cell receptor beta chains in this list originate from one sample, sequenced in a study of patients and donors after allogeneic stem cell transplantation. In TCRdb, the RT-PCR reads were re-called with MiXCR into one record per CDR3 protein. The sample shows 50,000 to 60,000 distinct CDR3 sequences, about an eighth of them seen only once. The material sequenced was blood, either unsorted or a sorted T cell fraction (not recorded which). These receptors originate from a human donor who was either an allogeneic HSCT recipient or a stem cell or donor lymphocyte infusion donor (not recorded which). It is not recorded whose cells these are; they may come from a transplant donor.

The table lists this clonotype with a few counts. CDR3 residues: CASSAGTSFSYEQYF. DNA for the CDR3: TGTGCCAGCAGTGCCGGGACTAGCTTTTCCTACGAGCAGTACTTC. The V call is TRBV12-3 or TRBV12-4, the J call TRBJ2-7; TRBD2 aligns across 9 bases. The CDR3 is 15 residues long. V lost 5 bases, J lost 1 base, and 6 bases stayed unmatched.

This clonotype was seen at least ten times. The CDR3: CASSPFRHENEKLFF. Here the CDR3 DNA reads TGTGCCAGCTCACCGTTTAGACACGAAAATGAAAAACTGTTTTTT. This chain uses TRBV18 with TRBJ1-4; D gene uncertain. From germline, CDR1 is KGHSH and CDR2 LQKENI. V lost 3 bases and J 5 bases, leaving 13 bases between the germline ends. This CDR3 is built from 15 residues. The complete variable domain, with remaining parts taken from reference TRBV18 and TRBJ1-4, reads NAGVMQNPRHLVRRRGQEARLRCSPMKGHSHVYWYRQLPEEGLKFMVYLQKENIIDESGMPKERFSAEFPKEGPSILRIQQVVRGDSAAYFCASSPFRHENEKLFFGSGTQLSVL.

This clonotype came up many times. This sequence joins TRBV12-3 or TRBV12-4 and TRBJ1-3; D is uncertain. The CDR3 covers 15 residues. The germline V and J ends were trimmed by 2 bases and 0 bases, with 8 bases remaining between them. CDR3 coding DNA: TGTGCCAGCAGTTTAAGTTTCAACTCTGGAAACACCATATATTTT. Translation: CASSLSFNSGNTIYF.

V gene TRBV27 combines with J gene TRBJ1-2; 10 bases match TRBD1. CDR1 is MNHEY, CDR2 SMNVEV, per germline (reference sequence). Unmatched junction bases numbered 2, after V lost 5 bases and J lost 5 bases. The CDR3 has 13 amino acids. The DNA of the CDR3 is TGTGCCAGCAGTGGGGACAGGGGTTATGGCTACACCTTC. Its translation: CASSGDRGYGYTF.

The table lists this clonotype with a few counts. This sequence joins TRBV7-2 and TRBJ1-6; 8 bases line up with TRBD1. V shed 5 bases, J shed 4 bases, and the junction held 7 bases outside the gene matches. From germline, CDR1 is SGHTA and CDR2 FQGNSA. The CDR3 loop spans 16 amino acids. CDR3 DNA sequence: TGTGCCAGCAGCCTACCAGGGGGCGCGTATAATTCACCCCTCCACTTT. This translates into CASSLPGGAYNSPLHF.

This clonotype was seen ten or more times. Written as DNA, the CDR3 is TGTGCCAGCAGCTTAGTGCCAGGGGGGCCCGACACTGAAGCTTTCTTT. This codes for CASSLVPGGPDTEAFF. The gene calls are TRBV7-8 and TRBJ1-1; TRBD1 aligns across 7 bases. Losses at the gene ends were 1 base for V and 3 bases for J; bases not matched to a gene: 8. Germline V lookup: CDR1 SGHVS, CDR2 FQNEAQ. This CDR3 comprises 16 residues.

In this sample, this clonotype turned up a few times. The chain is built from TRBV14 and TRBJ2-7; TRBD2 aligns across 7 bases. There are 17 residues in the CDR3. V dropped 1 base and J dropped 5; count of bases not matched to a gene: 14. CDR1 is SGHDN, CDR2 FVKESK, per germline. CDR3 nucleotide sequence: TGTGCCAGCAGCCAAGGGTATGCTACGGGAGGCCCCCACGAGCAGTACTTC. Translated, it gives CASSQGYATGGPHEQYF. The variable domain in full, completed from reference TRBV14 and TRBJ2-7, reads EAGVTQFPSHSVIEKGQTVTLRCDPISGHDNLYWYRRVMGKEIKFLLHFVKESKQDESGMPNNRFLAERTGGTYSTLKVQPAELEDSGVYFCASSQGYATGGPHEQYFGPGTRLTVT.

This clonotype appeared many times. V and J are TRBV11-2 and TRBJ2-3, with TRBD2 identical over 11 bases. Germline V lookup: CDR1 SGHAT, CDR2 FQNNGV. J was trimmed by 2 bases and V by 5 bases; bases with no gene match: 12. This CDR3 spans 18 amino acids. CDR3 nucleotides: TGTGCCAGCAGCGGCTGGGCTAGCGGGAGGTTCATCACAGATACGCAGTATTTT. Protein sequence: CASSGWASGRFITDTQYF.

This clonotype appeared many times. The chain employs TRBV13 and TRBJ1-4; D is undetermined. Germline assignment: CDR1 PRHDT and CDR2 FYEKMQ (reference sequence). This CDR3 is built from 14 residues. With 0 bases removed from V and 4 bases from J, the gap between germline ends came to 6 bases. CDR3 sequence (DNA): TGTGCCAGCAGCTTAGGGGCCCTTAATGAAAAACTGTTTTTT. Protein sequence: CASSLGALNEKLFF.

This clonotype was seen repeatedly, ten times or more. The rearrangement uses TRBV5-1 and TRBJ1-1, with no clear D. The CDR3 sequence is 14 residues long. The V gene lost 3 bases and the J gene lost 4 bases, with 13 bases spanning the gap. Germline CDR1 SGHRS, CDR2 YFSETQ. The CDR3 region is CASSYRDGSTEAFF. The CDR3 DNA reads TGCGCCAGCAGCTATCGAGACGGATCCACTGAAGCTTTCTTT.

The CDR3 region has the DNA TGCGCCAGCAGTGGGGGGAACAGTCAAGAGACCCAGTACTTC. Protein product: CASSGGNSQETQYF. The genes are TRBV10-1 and TRBJ2-5; the D call may be TRBD1 or TRBD2 (5 bases each). The CDR3 is made up of 14 amino acids. Germline V gene data show CDR1 as WNHNN and CDR2 as SYGVQD (reference sequence). V dropped 4 bases and J dropped 2 bases, with 11 bases sitting between them.

The chain employs TRBV5-1 and TRBJ2-1; 10 positions agree with TRBD2. Germline V lookup: CDR1 SGHRS, CDR2 YFSETQ. V lost 1 base to trimming and J lost 5 bases; unmatched junction nucleotides: 9. The CDR3 has 17 residues. In nucleotides, the CDR3 is TGCGCCAGCAGCTTGTTCCCAACTAGCGGGACTAACAATGAGCAGTTCTTC. This sequence encodes CASSLFPTSGTNNEQFF.

As concerns this clonotype: A much larger clone lies a single base off, so this may be a read error. The chain joins TRBV9 to TRBJ2-2; 11 bases fit TRBD2. V was pared by 4 bases and J by 1 base, with 3 bases of the junction left unmatched. This CDR3 is 16 amino acids long. The germline V gene encodes CDR1 SGDLS and CDR2 YYNGEE. The CDR3 region is CASSPGTSGNTGELFF. In DNA form, the CDR3 reads TGTGCCAGCAGCCCCGGGACTAGCGGGAACACCGGGGAGCTGTTTTTT.

With respect to this clonotype: A single base separates this from a much larger clone, so it may be a read error. Likely a read error: the CDR3 ends without its conserved phenylalanine or tryptophan. J is TRBJ1-1 and V is TRBV18, with D unresolved. The CDR3 loop spans 15 amino acids. CDR1 and CDR2 (germline): KGHSH, LQKENI. V lost 0 bases and J 2 bases, leaving 10 bases between the germline ends. CDR3 in DNA: TGTGCCAGCTCACCACCAGGATGGGAAAACACTGAAGCTTTCTTG. Residues: CASSPPGWENTEAFL.

This clonotype was observed a handful of times. The chain has TRBV4-2 and TRBJ2-7, with D unclear. V dropped 1 base and J dropped 3 bases, with 13 bases sitting between them. The CDR3 has 15 amino acids. In germline, CDR1 is LGHNA, CDR2 YNFKEQ. CDR3: CASSQVLESGYEQYF. The CDR3 DNA is TGTGCCAGCAGCCAAGTCCTTGAGTCGGGCTACGAGCAGTACTTC.

This clonotype came up a few times. The chain recombines TRBV15 with TRBJ2-5; D ambiguous. This CDR3 spans 14 amino acids. The germline V and J ends were trimmed by 0 bases and 4 bases, with 9 bases remaining between them. Germline V gene data show CDR1 as LNHNV and CDR2 as YYDKDF (reference sequence). CDR3 coding DNA: TGTGCCACCAGCAGAGACTCCTTTAGAGAGACCCAGTACTTC. Its translation: CATSRDSFRETQYF.

The table lists this clonotype with a few counts. The chain joins TRBV5-5 to TRBJ2-1; 9 bases map to TRBD2. The CDR3 is 17 residues long. The V and J ends lost 3 bases and 2 bases, in that order; junction bases with no gene match: 9. The germline V gene has CDR1 SGHKS and CDR2 YYEKEE (reference sequence). The CDR3 DNA reads TGTGCCAGCAGCTACGCGGGACTAGCAACCCCCTACAATGAGCAGTTCTTC. Residues: CASSYAGLATPYNEQFF.

This clonotype was seen at least ten times. V and J are TRBV20-1 and TRBJ2-2, with 9 nucleotides matching TRBD2. Unmatched junction bases numbered 6, after V lost 0 bases and J lost 4 bases. CDR3 size: 16 residues. The V gene's germline CDR1 is DFQATT and CDR2 SNEGSKA (reference sequence). This CDR3 is CSARDRAGGLTGELFF. DNA of the CDR3: TGCAGTGCTAGAGATAGAGCGGGAGGACTCACCGGGGAGCTGTTTTTT.

This chain connects TRBV29-1 to TRBJ2-1; 13 nucleotides align to TRBD2. The CDR3 runs 18 residues. V lost 0 bases and J lost 0; bases outside the gene matches: 5. Germline CDR1 reads SQVTM; CDR2 reads ANQGSEA. The CDR3 nucleotides are TGCAGCGTTGAAGACGGACTAGCGGGAGTACACTCCTACAATGAGCAGTTCTTC. It is translated as CSVEDGLAGVHSYNEQFF.

This clonotype has ten or more counts. The chain joins TRBV6-5 to TRBJ1-2; 10 bases fit TRBD1. This CDR3 has 14 residues. Losses at the gene ends were 0 bases for V and 8 bases for J; bases not matched to a gene: 3. CDR1 is MNHEY and CDR2 is SVGAGI in the germline V gene. CDR3 coding DNA: TGTGCCAGCAGTTACTCGGGGACAGGGGAGGGCTACACCTTC. Translating gives CASSYSGTGEGYTF.

V and J are TRBV6-5 and TRBJ2-5; 10 bases agree with TRBD1. CDR3 length: 14 residues. Germline trimming cut 11 bases from V and 3 bases from J; bases unmatched to any gene: 9. Germline-derived CDR1 and CDR2 are MNHEY and SVGAGI. CDR3 in DNA: TGTGCCTCACGCCTTGGGACAGGGGAAGAGACCCAGTACTTC. This gives the protein CASRLGTGEETQYF.

The chain has TRBV27 and TRBJ2-6, with D maybe TRBD2 (5 bases). The CDR3 runs 18 residues. Germline assignment: CDR1 MNHEY and CDR2 SMNVEV (reference sequence). V was cut by 3 bases and J by 0 bases, with 15 bases left in between. The CDR3 here is CASSFNVPDYSGANVLTF. The CDR3 nucleotides are TGTGCCAGCAGTTTTAACGTACCTGACTACTCTGGGGCCAACGTCCTGACTTTC.

This chain joins TRBV18 and TRBJ2-5; tentative D call: TRBD2 (6 bases). Per the germline V gene, CDR1 is KGHSH and CDR2 is LQKENI. The CDR3 is made up of 12 amino acids. V was cut by 3 bases and J by 5 bases, with 7 bases left in between. CDR3 in amino acids: CASSPRDETQYF. CDR3 nucleotides: TGTGCCAGCTCACCGCGGGACGAGACCCAGTACTTC.

J is TRBJ1-4 and V is TRBV19; D may be TRBD1 (5 bases). Per the germline V gene, CDR1 is LNHDA and CDR2 is SQIVND (reference sequence). CDR3 length: 15 amino acids. V lost 7 bases, J lost 5 bases, and 17 bases lay in between. CDR3 sequence reads: CASTSQGLGNEKLFF. CDR3 coding DNA: TGTGCCAGTACCTCCCAGGGTCTGGGGAATGAAAAACTGTTTTTT.

The chain recombines TRBV5-1 with TRBJ2-5; unclear D gene. The V gene lost 0 bases and the J gene lost 2 bases, with 11 bases spanning the gap. There are 15 residues in the CDR3. Germline CDR1 and CDR2: SGHRS and YFSETQ. CDR3 amino acids: CASSLAWSQQETQYF. In DNA form, the CDR3 reads TGCGCCAGCAGCTTGGCTTGGTCTCAACAAGAGACCCAGTACTTC.